The 5 T cell receptor beta chains below come from one sample, sequenced in a study of blood T cell repertoires in COVID-19. Here immunoSEQ multiplex PCR was the method, and the copy in TCRdb shows in-frame clones only, minus some. The table shows about 69,000 clones, with 85% occurring only once. Material: peripheral blood. The receptors stem from a man older than 75 with acute or convalescent COVID-19.

The chain couples TRBV19 to TRBJ2-7; TRBD1 matches at 10 bases. The CDR3 contains 15 residues. After removal of 4 bases from V and 3 bases from J, the junction contained 6 bases not matched to a gene. Germline V gene data show CDR1 as LNHDA and CDR2 as SQIVND (reference sequence). The CDR3 sequence: CASSSGQGGFYEQYF. Here the CDR3 DNA reads TGTGCCAGTAGTAGCGGACAGGGGGGGTTCTACGAGCAGTACTTC.

The CDR3 is CASSLQGVGYTF. CDR3 in DNA: TGTGCCAGCAGTTTACAGGGGGTAGGCTACACCTTC. The chain uses TRBV27 and TRBJ1-2; 7 bases map to TRBD1. The CDR3 length is 12 residues. The germline V gene encodes CDR1 MNHEY and CDR2 SMNVEV (reference sequence). V was clipped by 2 bases and J by 8 bases; unmatched bases: 2.

This CDR3 is CASSDSRGLTEAFF. CDR3 coding DNA: TGCGCCAGCAGCGACAGCAGGGGGCTGACTGAAGCTTTCTTT. The chain links TRBV10-1 to TRBJ1-1; 8 nucleotides align to TRBD1. This CDR3 comprises 14 residues. J lost 5 bases, V lost 6 bases, and 8 bases had no gene match. Germline V gives CDR1 WNHNN, CDR2 SYGVQD (reference sequence).

The chain carries TRBV12-3 or TRBV12-4 and TRBJ2-2; D gene ambiguous. With 3 bases removed from V and 8 bases from J, the gap between germline ends came to 4 bases. This CDR3 contains 11 residues. CDR3 protein: CASSFFGELFF. Written as DNA, the CDR3 is TGTGCCAGCAGTTTCTTTGGGGAGCTGTTTTTT.

J is TRBJ2-7 and V is TRBV3-1 (or the pseudogene TRBV3-2); D may be TRBD2 (6 bases). Per the germline V gene, CDR1 is LGHDT and CDR2 is YNNKEL (reference sequence). The CDR3 sequence is 12 residues long. V dropped 4 bases and J dropped 7 bases, with 11 bases sitting between them. CDR3 sequence reads: CASSRGTSEQYF. The CDR3 nucleotides read TGTGCCAGCAGCCGCGGGACGAGTGAGCAGTACTTC.